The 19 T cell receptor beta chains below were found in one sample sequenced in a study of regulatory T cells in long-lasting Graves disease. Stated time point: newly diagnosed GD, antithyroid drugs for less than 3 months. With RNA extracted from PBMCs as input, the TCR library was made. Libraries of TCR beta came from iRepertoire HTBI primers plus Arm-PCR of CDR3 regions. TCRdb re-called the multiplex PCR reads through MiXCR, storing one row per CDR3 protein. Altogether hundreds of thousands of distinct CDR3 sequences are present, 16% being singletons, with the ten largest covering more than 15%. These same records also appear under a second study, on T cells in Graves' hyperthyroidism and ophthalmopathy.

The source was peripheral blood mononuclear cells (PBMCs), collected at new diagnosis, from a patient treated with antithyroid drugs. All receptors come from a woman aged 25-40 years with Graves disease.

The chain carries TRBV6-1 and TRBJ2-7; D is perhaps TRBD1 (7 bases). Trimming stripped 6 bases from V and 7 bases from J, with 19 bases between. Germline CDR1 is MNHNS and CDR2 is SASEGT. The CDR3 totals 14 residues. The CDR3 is CASRADREAGEQYF. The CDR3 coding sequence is TGTGCCAGCAGGGCCGACAGGGAGGCGGGAGAGCAGTACTTC.

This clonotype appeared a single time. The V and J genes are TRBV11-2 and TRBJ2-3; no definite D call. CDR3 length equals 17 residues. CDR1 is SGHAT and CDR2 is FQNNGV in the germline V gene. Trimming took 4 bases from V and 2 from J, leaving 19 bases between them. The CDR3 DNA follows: TGTGCCAGCAGCTCCAACTTTCTGGCGGATTCCACAGATACGCAGTATTTT. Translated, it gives CASSSNFLADSTDTQYF.

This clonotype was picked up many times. CDR3 region: CASSSGGPIWPQHF. CDR3 DNA sequence: TGTGCCAGCAGTTCTGGAGGGCCCATCTGGCCCCAGCATTTT. The J gene is TRBJ1-5, the V gene TRBV12-3 or TRBV12-4; no reliable D call. The CDR3 is 14 amino acids. Trimming pared 4 bases from V and 9 bases from J, leaving 16 bases between.

The CDR3 DNA is TGTGCCAGCAGCCAATCCCGGGCGGCGGAAGCTTTCTTT. Protein product: CASSQSRAAEAFF. V and J are TRBV16 and TRBJ1-1; D unresolved. CDR1 and CDR2 from the germline V gene are KGHSY and FQNENV. The CDR3 sequence is 13 residues long. The V end was cut by 0 bases, the J end by 8 bases, with 10 bases between.

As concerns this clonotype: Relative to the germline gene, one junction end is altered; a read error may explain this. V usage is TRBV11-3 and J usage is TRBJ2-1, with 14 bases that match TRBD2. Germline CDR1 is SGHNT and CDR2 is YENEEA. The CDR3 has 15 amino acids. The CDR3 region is CASSLAEGLAGEQSF. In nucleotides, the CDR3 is TGTGCCAGCAGCTTAGCCGAGGGACTAGCGGGGGAGCAGTCCTTC. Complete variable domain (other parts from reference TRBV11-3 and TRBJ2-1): EAGVVQSPRYKIIEKKQPVAFWCNPISGHNTLYWYLQNLGQGPELLIRYENEEAVDDSQLPKDRFSAERLKGVDSTLKIQPAELGDSAVYLCASSLAEGLAGEQSFGPGTRLTVL.

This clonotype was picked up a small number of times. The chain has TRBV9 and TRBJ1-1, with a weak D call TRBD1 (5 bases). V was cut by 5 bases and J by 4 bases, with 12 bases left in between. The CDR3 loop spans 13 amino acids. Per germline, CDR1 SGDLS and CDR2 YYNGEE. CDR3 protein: CASRPGPGTEAFF. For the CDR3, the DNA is TGTGCCAGCAGACCGGGACCGGGCACTGAAGCTTTCTTT.

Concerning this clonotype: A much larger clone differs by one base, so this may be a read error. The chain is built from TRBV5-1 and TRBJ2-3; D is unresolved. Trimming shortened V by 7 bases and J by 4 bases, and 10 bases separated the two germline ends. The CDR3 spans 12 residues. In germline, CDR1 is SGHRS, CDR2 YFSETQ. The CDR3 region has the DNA TGCGCCAGCTGCCCTAATGCAGATACGCAGTATTTT. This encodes CASCPNADTQYF.

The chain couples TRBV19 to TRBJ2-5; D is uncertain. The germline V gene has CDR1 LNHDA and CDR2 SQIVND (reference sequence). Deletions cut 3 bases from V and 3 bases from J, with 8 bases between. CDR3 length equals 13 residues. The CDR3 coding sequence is TGTGCCAGTAGTATGGGAATTGAAGAGACCCAGTACTTC. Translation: CASSMGIEETQYF.

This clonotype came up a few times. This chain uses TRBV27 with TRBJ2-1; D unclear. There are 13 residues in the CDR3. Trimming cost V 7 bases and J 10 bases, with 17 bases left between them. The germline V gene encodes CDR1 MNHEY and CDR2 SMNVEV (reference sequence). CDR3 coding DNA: TGTGCCAGCACTTTCTTGGGGTTCAGCGAGCAGTTCTTC. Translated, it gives CASTFLGFSEQFF.

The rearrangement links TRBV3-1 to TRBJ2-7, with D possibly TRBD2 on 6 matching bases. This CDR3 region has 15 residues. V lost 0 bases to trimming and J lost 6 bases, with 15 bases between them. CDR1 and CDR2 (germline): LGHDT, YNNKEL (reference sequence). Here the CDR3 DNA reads TGTGCCAGCAGCCAAGAAATAGAGGGACTGGGCGAGCAGTACTTC. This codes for CASSQEIEGLGEQYF.

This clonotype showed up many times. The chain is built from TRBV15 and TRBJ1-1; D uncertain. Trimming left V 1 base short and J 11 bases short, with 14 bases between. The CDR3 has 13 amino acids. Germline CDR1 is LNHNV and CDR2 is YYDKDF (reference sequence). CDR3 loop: CATSRGFERMAFF. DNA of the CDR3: TGTGCCACCAGCAGAGGTTTTGAGCGGATGGCTTTCTTT.

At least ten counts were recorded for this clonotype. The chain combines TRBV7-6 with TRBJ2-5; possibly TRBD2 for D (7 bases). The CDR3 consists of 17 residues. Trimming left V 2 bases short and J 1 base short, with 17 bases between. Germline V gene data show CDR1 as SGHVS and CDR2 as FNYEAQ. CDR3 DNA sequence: TGTGCCAGCAGCTTATTCAGCGGGACACCCTTCCAAGAGACCCAGTACTTC. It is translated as CASSLFSGTPFQETQYF. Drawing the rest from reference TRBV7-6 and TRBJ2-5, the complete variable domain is GAGVSQSPRYKVTKRGQDVALRCDPISGHVSLYWYRQALGQGPEFLTYFNYEAQQDKSGLPNDRFSAERPEGSISTLTIQRTEQRDSAMYRCASSLFSGTPFQETQYFGPGTRLLVL.

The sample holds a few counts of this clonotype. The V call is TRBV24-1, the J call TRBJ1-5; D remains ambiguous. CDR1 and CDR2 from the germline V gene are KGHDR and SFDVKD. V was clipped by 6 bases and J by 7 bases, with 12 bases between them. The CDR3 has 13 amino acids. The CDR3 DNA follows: TGTGCCACCAGTTTGGAGGGCCGGCAGCCCCAGCATTTT. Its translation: CATSLEGRQPQHF.

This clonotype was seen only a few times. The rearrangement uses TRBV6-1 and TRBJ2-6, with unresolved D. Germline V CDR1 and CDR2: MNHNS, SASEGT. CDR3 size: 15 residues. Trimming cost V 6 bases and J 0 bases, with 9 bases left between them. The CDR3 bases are TGTGCCAGCAGCCCCGGATACTCTGGGGCCAACGTCCTGACTTTC. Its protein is CASSPGYSGANVLTF.

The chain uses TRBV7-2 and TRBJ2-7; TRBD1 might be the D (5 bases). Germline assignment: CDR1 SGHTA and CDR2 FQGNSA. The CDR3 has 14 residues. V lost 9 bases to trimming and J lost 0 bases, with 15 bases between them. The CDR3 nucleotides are TGTGCCAGTATGCTGACAGCCGACTCCTACGAGCAGTACTTC. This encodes CASMLTADSYEQYF.

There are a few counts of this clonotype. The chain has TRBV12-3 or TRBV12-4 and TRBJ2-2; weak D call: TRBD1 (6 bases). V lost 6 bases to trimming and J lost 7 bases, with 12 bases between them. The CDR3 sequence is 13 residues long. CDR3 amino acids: CASSRQVRGELFF. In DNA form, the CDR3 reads TGTGCCAGCAGCCGACAGGTTCGCGGGGAGCTGTTTTTT.

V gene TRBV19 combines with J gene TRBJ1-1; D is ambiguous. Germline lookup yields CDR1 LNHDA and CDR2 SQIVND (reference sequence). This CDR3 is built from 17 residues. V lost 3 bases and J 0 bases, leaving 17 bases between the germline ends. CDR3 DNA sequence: TGTGCCAGTAGTATTGGTTGGGCAGGAGGATTGAACACTGAAGCTTTCTTT. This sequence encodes CASSIGWAGGLNTEAFF.

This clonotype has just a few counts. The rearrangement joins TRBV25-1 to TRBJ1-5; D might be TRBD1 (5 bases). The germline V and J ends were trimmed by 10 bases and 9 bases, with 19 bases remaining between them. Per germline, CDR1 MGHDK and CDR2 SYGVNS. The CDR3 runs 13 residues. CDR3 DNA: TGTGCCACCCAAGGGACTGCCCTGGGGCCCCAGCATTTT. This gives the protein CATQGTALGPQHF.

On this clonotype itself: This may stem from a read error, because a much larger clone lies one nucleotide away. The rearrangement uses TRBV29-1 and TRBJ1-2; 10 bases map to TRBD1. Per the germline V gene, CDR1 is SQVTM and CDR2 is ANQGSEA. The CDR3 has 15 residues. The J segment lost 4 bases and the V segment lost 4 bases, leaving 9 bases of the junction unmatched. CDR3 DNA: TGCAGCGTTGTACCCCGGGACAGGGGATCCTATGGCTACACCTTC. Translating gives CSVVPRDRGSYGYTF.